The TCR beta chain under discussion was sequenced for a study of T cell changes during pregnancy in multiple sclerosis. The germline V gene has CDR1 SNHLY and CDR2 FYNNEI. The CDR3 is 15 residues long. The V gene lost 8 bases and the J gene lost 14 bases, with 30 bases spanning the gap. Clones were sequenced by immunoSEQ multiplex PCR, and TCRdb holds only the in-frame ones, with some missing. The sample contains 88,000 or so clones, under 95% of which appear only once. The source of this sequence is a female donor with multiple sclerosis, enrolled in a pregnancy study. The starting material was peripheral blood, obtained before pregnancy. This chain joins TRBV2 and TRBJ1-1; TRBD1 might be the D (6 bases). The CDR3: CASVFLPMDSPKRFF. In DNA, the CDR3 is TGTGCCAGCGTTTTTCTACCCATGGACAGTCCGAAGCGATTCTTT.